The clone carrying this T cell receptor beta chain has ten or more counts. This record comes from a study of T cells after yellow fever vaccination. Each CDR3 protein gets one entry after TCRdb re-called the 5' RACE reads with MiXCR. The top ten clones hold just under 20% of a sample with 250,000 to 400,000 distinct CDR3 sequences, 3.5% to 5% of them seen once. The CDR3 extends over 14 amino acids. After removal of 4 bases from V and 7 bases from J, the junction contained 2 bases not matched to a gene. In germline, CDR1 is SGHVS, CDR2 FNYEAQ. Sample: PBMCs, taken 15 days after the yellow fever booster vaccination. The chain uses TRBV7-6 and TRBJ2-1; 12 bases fit TRBD1. The TCR comes from a man between 18 and 29 years old who received the YFV17D yellow fever vaccine. The CDR3 region has the DNA TGTGCCAGCAGCTGGGACAGGGGGCAGAATGAGCAGTTCTTC. This encodes CASSWDRGQNEQFF.